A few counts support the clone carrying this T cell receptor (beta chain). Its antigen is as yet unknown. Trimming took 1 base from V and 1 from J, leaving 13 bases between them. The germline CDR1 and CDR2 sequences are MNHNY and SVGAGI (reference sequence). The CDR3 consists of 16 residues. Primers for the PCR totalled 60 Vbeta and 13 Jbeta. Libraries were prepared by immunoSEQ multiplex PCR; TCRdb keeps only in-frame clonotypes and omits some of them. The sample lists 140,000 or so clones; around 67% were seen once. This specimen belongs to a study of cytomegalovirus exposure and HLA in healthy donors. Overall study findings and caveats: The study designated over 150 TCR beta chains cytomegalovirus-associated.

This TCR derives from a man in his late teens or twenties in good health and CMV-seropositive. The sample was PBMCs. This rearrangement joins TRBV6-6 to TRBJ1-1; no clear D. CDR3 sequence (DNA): TGTGCCAGCAGTTACTACCAAGCAGGTGCGAACACTGAAGCTTTCTTT. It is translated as CASSYYQAGANTEAFF.